What follows describes a single TCR beta chain. Its antigen remains unknown. The data derive from a study of metastatic and nonmetastatic thyroid tumors. Study-level background: Samples came from malignant and benign thyroid patients, and repertoires were compared across blood and tumor or nodule tissue. The study's findings and limits: According to reports, the diversity of TCR beta was significantly higher in malignant thyroid tumors than in benign nodules, and this held in both blood and tumor samples.

Unmatched junction bases numbered 9, after V lost 11 bases and J lost 10 bases. Germline CDR1 reads WNHNN; CDR2 reads SYGVQD (reference sequence). The length of the CDR3 is 12 residues. All patients were untreated before thyroid surgery. Per the original methods: The authors used CDR3 differences across clinicopathological groups to build a distant-metastasis classifier for papillary thyroid cancer. TCRdb re-clonotyped the PCR reads through MiXCR. What appears here as the V and J calls and clone size reflects TCRdb's work, not the paper's. Here the sample spans approximately 35,000 clones, 10% to 14% being singletons.

Sequencing was carried out using blood. This TCR came from a female donor with papillary thyroid cancer or a benign thyroid nodule (not recorded which). Some clones in this sample may be carry-over from other donors' samples. The chain couples TRBV10-1 to TRBJ2-1, with 9 positions matching TRBD2. CDR3 protein: CAAGREGGEQFF. CDR3 in DNA: TGCGCCGCGGGGCGGGAGGGCGGCGAGCAGTTCTTC.